A single sample is the source of the 32 T cell receptor beta chains below, sequenced in a study of blood T cell repertoires in COVID-19. Using immunoSEQ multiplex PCR, the repertoire was profiled, and TCRdb retains in-frame clones only, with some absent. The sample comprises some 460,000 clones, around nine tenths of which are singletons, and 4% to 5.5% rests with the top ten. The sequencing input was peripheral blood. All receptors come from a woman under 40 with acute or convalescent COVID-19.

J is TRBJ2-1 and V is TRBV6-5, with 7 positions matching TRBD1. The germline gives CDR1 MNHEY, CDR2 SVGAGI. The ends lost 6 bases at V and 0 bases at J; junction bases unmatched: 5. There are 15 residues in the CDR3. Here the CDR3 reads CASREDRSSYNEQFF. The CDR3 nucleotides read TGTGCCAGCAGAGAGGACAGGAGCTCCTACAATGAGCAGTTCTTC.

The V and J genes are TRBV4-2 and TRBJ2-3, with TRBD2 identical over 11 bases. The V gene's germline CDR1 is LGHNA and CDR2 YNFKEQ. Trimming at V came to 2 bases and at J to 4 bases, leaving 5 bases not matched to a gene. The CDR3 totals 16 residues. CDR3 protein: CASSQQTSGAADTQYF. The DNA for the CDR3 is TGTGCCAGCAGCCAACAGACTAGCGGGGCCGCAGATACGCAGTATTTT.

The chain has TRBV10-2 and TRBJ2-1; 9 bases line up with TRBD1. This CDR3 comprises 15 residues. CDR1 is WSHSY, CDR2 SAAADI, per germline. V trimming: 5 bases; J trimming: 2 bases; junction bases outside the gene matches: 4. CDR3 residues: CASSSTGGAYNEQFF. CDR3 bases: TGCGCCAGCAGTTCCACAGGGGGCGCCTACAATGAGCAGTTCTTC.

The genes are TRBV11-1 and TRBJ2-1; D is possibly TRBD1 (5 bases). Trimming removed 2 bases at V and 1 base at J, with 9 bases between. The CDR3 totals 15 residues. The germline V gene has CDR1 SGHAT and CDR2 FQDESV (reference sequence). In DNA, the CDR3 is TGTGCCAGCAGCTTATTGGCAGGGTCCTACAATGAGCAGTTCTTC. Amino acids: CASSLLAGSYNEQFF.

This clone was found once. The chain recombines TRBV2 with TRBJ1-2; a weak D match, TRBD1 (5 bases). The CDR3 length is 12 residues. Per the germline V gene, CDR1 is SNHLY and CDR2 is FYNNEI. With 1 base removed from V and 5 bases from J, the gap between germline ends came to 5 bases. CDR3: CASSEGTYGYTF. CDR3 coding DNA: TGTGCCAGCAGTGAAGGGACATATGGCTACACCTTC.

The chain joins TRBV21-1 to TRBJ1-6. TRBV21-1 is listed as a pseudogene. The CDR3 length is 15 residues. CDR3 sequence (DNA): TGTGCCAGCAGCAAAGAAGGCGGCTATAATTCACCCCTCCACTTT. It is translated as CASSKEGGYNSPLHF.

The chain employs TRBV4-1 and TRBJ2-2; 8 bases are a match to TRBD1. Germline CDR1 is MGHRA and CDR2 is YSYEKL. V trimming: 2 bases; J trimming: 2 bases; junction bases outside the gene matches: 7. This CDR3 is 17 amino acids long. CDR3 sequence: CASSQSGQGGNTGELFF. DNA for the CDR3: TGCGCCAGCAGCCAATCCGGACAGGGCGGTAACACCGGGGAGCTGTTTTTT.

The chain is built from TRBV30 and TRBJ1-1; D is uncertain. The CDR3 is made up of 12 amino acids. Germline V gives CDR1 GTSNPN, CDR2 SVGIG (reference sequence). The germline V and J ends were trimmed by 3 bases and 10 bases, with 15 bases remaining between them. In DNA, the CDR3 is TGTGCCTGGAGCCCGAGCGGGGTACGAGCTTTCTTT. Translated, it gives CAWSPSGVRAFF.

The chain is built from TRBV11-2 and TRBJ2-5; the D gene is possibly TRBD2 (7 bases). The CDR3 has 15 residues. Germline CDR1 is SGHAT and CDR2 is FQNNGV. V gave up 1 base and J gave up 5 bases, with 14 bases separating them. The CDR3 DNA reads as TGTGCCAGCAGCTTAGTAGGGGGGGGCCTGGAGACCCAGTACTTC. Amino acid sequence: CASSLVGGGLETQYF.

The CDR3 spells CASSIGTGDYGYTF. The DNA of the CDR3 is TGCGCCAGCAGCATTGGGACAGGGGATTATGGCTACACCTTC. The chain couples TRBV5-1 to TRBJ1-2, with TRBD1 matching 10 bases. The germline CDR1 and CDR2 sequences are SGHRS and YFSETQ. Trimming cost V 4 bases and J 5 bases; bases outside gene matches: 5. CDR3 length: 14 residues.

The V call is TRBV5-1, the J call TRBJ2-5, with 7 bases aligning to TRBD1. The germline gives CDR1 SGHRS, CDR2 YFSETQ. The trim removed 4 bases at V and 3 bases at J, leaving 6 bases unmatched. The CDR3 loop spans 14 amino acids. CDR3 region: CASSTTGPKETQYF. In nucleotides, the CDR3 is TGCGCCAGCAGCACGACAGGGCCAAAAGAGACCCAGTACTTC.

This rearrangement joins TRBV7-3 to TRBJ2-3, with TRBD2 matching 12 bases. V lost 5 bases to trimming and J lost 2 bases; unmatched junction nucleotides: 5. There are 16 residues in the CDR3. Germline assignment: CDR1 SGHTA and CDR2 FQGTGA. The CDR3 bases are TGTGCCAGCAGCCTGGGACTAGCGGGTACCACAGATACGCAGTATTTT. Its protein is CASSLGLAGTTDTQYF.

J is TRBJ2-3 and V is TRBV20-1, with TRBD2 matching 14 bases. The germline CDR1 and CDR2 sequences are DFQATT and SNEGSKA (reference sequence). V trimming: 3 bases; J trimming: 5 bases; junction bases outside the gene matches: 4. This CDR3 comprises 15 residues. CDR3 bases: TGCAGTGCTAGTAGCGGGACTAGCGGGGGAGATACGCAGTATTTT. As protein: CSASSGTSGGDTQYF.

The chain links TRBV6-5 to TRBJ2-5, with D tentatively TRBD2 (6 bases). V was pared by 6 bases and J by 2 bases, with 13 bases between. From germline, CDR1 is MNHEY and CDR2 SVGAGI. The CDR3 sequence is 14 residues long. In nucleotides, the CDR3 is TGTGCCAGCAGGAGGGGTGGGGGGCAAGAGACCCAGTACTTC. It translates to CASRRGGGQETQYF.

This rearrangement joins TRBV11-2 to TRBJ1-1; D gene unclear. This CDR3 is 16 amino acids long. V lost 1 base, J lost 7 bases, and 19 bases lay in between. Looked up from germline, CDR1 is SGHAT and CDR2 is FQNNGV. Here the CDR3 DNA reads TGTGCCAGCAGCTTAGTAGCGTTACGGAGCGAGGTTGAAGCTTTCTTT. Translation: CASSLVALRSEVEAFF.

The chain employs TRBV12-3 or TRBV12-4 and TRBJ1-1; D gene uncertain. CDR3 length: 13 amino acids. Trimming stripped 5 bases from V and 7 bases from J, with 14 bases between. Written as DNA, the CDR3 is TGTGCCAGCAGTCCCCTAAGTCGGGGTGAAGCTTTCTTT. Translating it yields CASSPLSRGEAFF.

V gene TRBV6-6 combines with J gene TRBJ1-3, with 7 bases matching TRBD1. In germline, CDR1 is MNHNY, CDR2 SVGAGI (reference sequence). V trimming: 8 bases; J trimming: 0 bases; junction bases outside the gene matches: 4. The CDR3 is made up of 14 amino acids. The CDR3 region is CASRGTVSGNTIYF. The CDR3 region has the DNA TGTGCCAGCCGGGGGACAGTCTCTGGAAACACCATATATTTT.

Concerning this clone: Other DNA sequences within the sample encode an identical CDR3. The chain uses TRBV18 and TRBJ1-1; D is unresolved. The CDR3 has 13 amino acids. Trimming shortened V by 3 bases and J by 5 bases, and 10 bases separated the two germline ends. Germline V gives CDR1 KGHSH, CDR2 LQKENI. DNA of the CDR3: TGTGCCAGCTCACCTCGGCGGGAGACTGAAGCTTTCTTT. Its protein product is CASSPRRETEAFF.

The chain recombines TRBV30 with TRBJ1-1; 8 nucleotides agree with TRBD1. The CDR3 totals 16 residues. The V gene's germline CDR1 is GTSNPN and CDR2 SVGIG (reference sequence). Trimming at V came to 2 bases and at J to 0 bases, leaving 8 bases not matched to a gene. For the CDR3, the DNA is TGTGCCTGGAGTATCCCTACAGGGGGTCTGAACACTGAAGCTTTCTTT. Translating gives CAWSIPTGGLNTEAFF.

The J gene is TRBJ1-5, the V gene TRBV19; 9 positions match TRBD1. The CDR3 consists of 18 residues. Germline V gene lookup returns CDR1 LNHDA and CDR2 SQIVND (reference sequence). Trimming took 6 bases from V and 0 from J; bases not matched to a gene: 12. CDR3 bases: TGTGCCAGTAGGGCCGGGACAGGGAACATTTATAGCAATCAGCCCCAGCATTTT. Translating gives CASRAGTGNIYSNQPQHF.

The chain couples TRBV15 to TRBJ2-6; 7 nucleotides match TRBD2. This CDR3 comprises 19 residues. The ends lost 4 bases at V and 0 bases at J; junction bases unmatched: 12. The germline V gene encodes CDR1 LNHNV and CDR2 YYDKDF (reference sequence). This CDR3 is CATSTPGRLVSSGANVLTF. The CDR3 DNA reads TGTGCCACCAGCACGCCCGGGAGGTTAGTCAGCTCTGGGGCCAACGTCCTGACTTTC.

The V and J genes are TRBV11-2 and TRBJ1-1; weak D call: TRBD1 (6 bases). CDR3 length: 14 residues. Germline loops: CDR1 SGHAT, CDR2 FQNNGV. Between the trimmed V and J ends, which lost 5 bases and 4 bases, there was a span of 14 bases. The CDR3 DNA follows: TGTGCCAGCAGCAGCACAGGGTTCGTCACTGAAGCTTTCTTT. This sequence encodes CASSSTGFVTEAFF.

This clone was detected only once. This rearrangement joins TRBV7-8 to TRBJ1-4; TRBD1 agrees at 7 bases. Looked up from germline, CDR1 is SGHVS and CDR2 is FQNEAQ. After removal of 2 bases from V and 1 base from J, the junction contained 1 base not matched to a gene. The CDR3 sequence is 15 residues long. The CDR3: CASSLRQGTNEKLFF. The CDR3 DNA follows: TGTGCCAGCAGCTTAAGACAGGGAACTAATGAAAAACTGTTTTTT.

This chain joins TRBV7-8 and TRBJ2-3; D gene ambiguous. Germline CDR1 and CDR2: SGHVS and FQNEAQ. Trimming removed 0 bases from V and 4 bases from J, with 2 bases in between. The CDR3 sequence is 12 residues long. The CDR3 region is CASSLASDTQYF. In DNA, the CDR3 is TGTGCCAGCAGCTTAGCCTCAGATACGCAGTATTTT.

The CDR3 DNA follows: TGCGCCAGCAGCTTGGGTGACGCGACAGGGATAGACGGCTACACCTTC. Its protein is CASSLGDATGIDGYTF. The rearrangement uses TRBV5-1 and TRBJ1-2, with 7 nucleotides matching TRBD1. This CDR3 contains 16 residues. Germline loops: CDR1 SGHRS, CDR2 YFSETQ. Germline trimming cut 0 bases from V and 8 bases from J; bases unmatched to any gene: 13.

This clone was recorded only once. This chain connects TRBV6-5 to TRBJ1-5; a possible D gene is TRBD1 (6 bases). The CDR3 consists of 14 residues. V dropped 5 bases and J dropped 4 bases, with 12 bases sitting between them. Germline V lookup: CDR1 MNHEY, CDR2 SVGAGI. This chain's CDR3 is CASSLRQANQPQHF. As DNA, the CDR3 is TGTGCCAGCAGTCTTCGACAGGCAAATCAGCCCCAGCATTTT.

The chain recombines TRBV6-5 with TRBJ2-3; a possible D gene is TRBD1 (6 bases). The V gene's germline CDR1 is MNHEY and CDR2 SVGAGI. Trimming pared 6 bases from V and 7 bases from J, leaving 14 bases between. This CDR3 is 13 amino acids long. CDR3 protein: CASRPQGLHTQYF. Here the CDR3 DNA reads TGTGCCAGCAGGCCCCAGGGGCTCCATACGCAGTATTTT.

The chain recombines TRBV5-4 with TRBJ2-3; 7 bases are a match to TRBD1. Germline V gene sequence: CDR1 SGHNT, CDR2 YYREEE (reference sequence). The CDR3 runs 15 residues. V trimming: 0 bases; J trimming: 0 bases; junction bases outside the gene matches: 1. This CDR3 is CASSLVTGSTDTQYF. CDR3 bases: TGTGCCAGCAGCTTGGTGACAGGGAGCACAGATACGCAGTATTTT.

This chain joins TRBV24-1 and TRBJ2-3; 8 bases are shared with TRBD1. With 10 bases clipped from V and 5 bases from J, the junction kept 10 bases outside the gene matches. CDR1 and CDR2 from the germline V gene are KGHDR and SFDVKD. The CDR3 length is 14 residues. CDR3 bases: TGTGCCACGCAGGGGGCGAGTCTGGGAGATACGCAGTATTTT. Amino acid sequence: CATQGASLGDTQYF.

The rearrangement links TRBV4-2 to TRBJ2-7; D remains unclear. The V and J ends lost 5 bases and 4 bases respectively, with 18 bases between them. Germline V CDR1 and CDR2: LGHNA, YNFKEQ. The CDR3 spans 15 residues. CDR3 loop: CASSSGSLVSYEQYF. CDR3 nucleotide sequence: TGTGCCAGCAGCTCTGGCTCCCTAGTATCTTACGAGCAGTACTTC.

This rearrangement joins TRBV4-2 to TRBJ2-5; 16 bases agree with TRBD2. The CDR3 loop spans 18 amino acids. The germline V gene has CDR1 LGHNA and CDR2 YNFKEQ. With 4 bases clipped from V and 5 bases from J, the junction kept 10 bases outside the gene matches. As DNA, the CDR3 is TGTGCCAGCAGCCGTTCCGGGACTAGCGGGGGGGGGCCGGAGACCCAGTACTTC. Protein: CASSRSGTSGGGPETQYF.

This chain joins TRBV9 and TRBJ2-5, with 9 bases aligning to TRBD2. The J segment lost 1 base and the V segment lost 0 bases, leaving 4 bases of the junction unmatched. CDR3 length: 16 amino acids. Germline values: CDR1 SGDLS, CDR2 YYNGEE. CDR3 sequence (DNA): TGTGCCAGCAGCGTAGCTAGTAGCGGGGGCCAAGAGACCCAGTACTTC. Translation gives CASSVASSGGQETQYF. Filled out from reference TRBV9 and TRBJ2-5, the complete variable domain reads DSGVTQTPKHLITATGQRVTLRCSPRSGDLSVYWYQQSLDQGLQFLIQYYNGEERAKGNILERFSAQQFPDLHSELNLSSLELGDSALYFCASSVASSGGQETQYFGPGTRLLVL.